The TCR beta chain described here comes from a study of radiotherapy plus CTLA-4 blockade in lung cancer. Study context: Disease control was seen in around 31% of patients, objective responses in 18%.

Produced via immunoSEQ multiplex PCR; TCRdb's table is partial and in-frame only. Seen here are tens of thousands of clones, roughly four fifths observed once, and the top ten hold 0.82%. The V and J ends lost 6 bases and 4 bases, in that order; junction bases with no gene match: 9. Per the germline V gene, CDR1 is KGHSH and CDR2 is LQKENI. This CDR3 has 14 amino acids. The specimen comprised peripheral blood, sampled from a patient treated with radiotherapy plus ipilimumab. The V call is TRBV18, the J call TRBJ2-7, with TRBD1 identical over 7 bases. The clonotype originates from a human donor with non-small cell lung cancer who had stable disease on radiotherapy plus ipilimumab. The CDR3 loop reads CASSQDRTSYEQYF. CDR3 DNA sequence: TGTGCCAGCTCGCAGGACAGGACGTCGTACGAGCAGTACTTC.